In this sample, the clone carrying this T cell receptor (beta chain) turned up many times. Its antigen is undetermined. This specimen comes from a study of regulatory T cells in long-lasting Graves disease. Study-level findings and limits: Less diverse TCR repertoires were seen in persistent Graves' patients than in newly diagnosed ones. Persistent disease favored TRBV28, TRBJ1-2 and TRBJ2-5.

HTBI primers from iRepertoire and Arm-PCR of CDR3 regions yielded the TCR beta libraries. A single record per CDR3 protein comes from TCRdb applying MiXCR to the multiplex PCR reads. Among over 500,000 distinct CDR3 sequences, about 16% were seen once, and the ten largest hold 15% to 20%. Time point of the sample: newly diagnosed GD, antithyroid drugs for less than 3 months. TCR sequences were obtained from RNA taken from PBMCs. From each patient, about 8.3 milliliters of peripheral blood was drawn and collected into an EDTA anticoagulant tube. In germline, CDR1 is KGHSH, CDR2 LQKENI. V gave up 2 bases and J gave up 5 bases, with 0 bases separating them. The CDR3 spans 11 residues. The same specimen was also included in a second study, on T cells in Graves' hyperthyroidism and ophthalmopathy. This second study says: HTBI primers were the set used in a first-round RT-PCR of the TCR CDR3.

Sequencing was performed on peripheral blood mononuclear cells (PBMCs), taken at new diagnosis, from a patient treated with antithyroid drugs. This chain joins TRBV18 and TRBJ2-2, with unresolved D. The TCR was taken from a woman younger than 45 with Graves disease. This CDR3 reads CASSPTGELFF. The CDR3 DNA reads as TGTGCCAGCTCACCAACCGGGGAGCTGTTTTTT.